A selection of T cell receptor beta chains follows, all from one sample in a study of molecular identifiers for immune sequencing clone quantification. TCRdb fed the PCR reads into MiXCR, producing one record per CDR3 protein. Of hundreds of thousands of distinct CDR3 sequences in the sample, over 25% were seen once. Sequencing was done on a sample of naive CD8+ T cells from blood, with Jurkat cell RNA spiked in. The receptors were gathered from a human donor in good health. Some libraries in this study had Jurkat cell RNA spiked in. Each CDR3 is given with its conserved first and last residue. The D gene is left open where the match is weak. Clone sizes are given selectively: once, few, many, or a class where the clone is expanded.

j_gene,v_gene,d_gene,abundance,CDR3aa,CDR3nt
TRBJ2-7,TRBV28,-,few,CASSLEGGYYEQYF,TGTGCCAGCAGCCTCGAGGGGGGATACTACGAGCAGTACTTC
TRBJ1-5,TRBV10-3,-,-,CASNQPQHF,TGTGCCAGCAATCAGCCCCAGCATTTT
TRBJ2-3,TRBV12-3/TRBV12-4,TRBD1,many,CASSFEGAGTDTQYF,TGTGCCAGCAGTTTTGAGGGGGCCGGCACAGATACGCAGTATTTT
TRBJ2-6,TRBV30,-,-,CAWSVHQLSGANVLTF,TGTGCCTGGAGTGTACATCAGCTCTCTGGGGCCAACGTCCTGACTTTC
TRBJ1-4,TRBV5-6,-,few,CASSNTGVWVSTNEKLFF,TGTGCCAGCAGCAACACGGGGGTATGGGTTTCAACTAATGAAAAACTGTTCTTT
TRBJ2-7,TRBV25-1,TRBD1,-,CATRDRTSYEQYF,TGTGCCACCCGGGACAGAACCTCCTACGAGCAGTACTTC
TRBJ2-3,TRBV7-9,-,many,CASNSGALRGADTQYF,TGTGCCAGCAACTCCGGGGCCCTCAGGGGGGCAGATACGCAGTATTTT
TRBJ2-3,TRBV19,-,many,CASSWGRSTDTQYF,TGTGCCAGTAGTTGGGGGAGGAGCACAGATACGCAGTATTTT
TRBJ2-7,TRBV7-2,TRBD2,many,CASSLGLAGYYYEQYF,TGTGCCAGCAGCTTAGGGCTAGCGGGATACTACTACGAGCAGTACTTC
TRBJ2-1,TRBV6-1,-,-,CASSGAEANHEQFF,TGTGCCAGCAGTGGGGCAGAGGCGAACCATGAGCAGTTCTTC
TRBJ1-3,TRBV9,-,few,CASSVGGRMAGNTIYF,TGTGCCAGCAGCGTAGGGGGGCGGATGGCTGGAAACACCATATATTTT
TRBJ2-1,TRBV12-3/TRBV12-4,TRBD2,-,CASSPTKLAGGLYNEQFF,TGTGCCAGCAGTCCGACAAAACTAGCGGGGGGCCTATACAATGAGCAGTTCTTC
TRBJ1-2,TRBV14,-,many,CASSHWTDYGYTF,TGTGCCAGCAGCCACTGGACAGATTATGGCTACACCTTC
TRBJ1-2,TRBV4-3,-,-,CASSQDRDGVWGYTF,TGCGCCAGCAGCCAAGACAGGGACGGGGTTTGGGGCTACACCTTC
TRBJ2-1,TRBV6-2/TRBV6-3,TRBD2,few,CASSSISGSGYNEQFF,TGTGCCAGCAGTTCCATTAGCGGGAGCGGCTACAATGAGCAGTTCTTC
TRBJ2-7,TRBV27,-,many,CASSLIGGSSYEQYF,TGTGCCAGCAGTTTAATAGGGGGGAGCTCCTACGAGCAGTACTTC
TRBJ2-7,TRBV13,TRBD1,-,CASSLGQSYYEQYF,TGTGCCAGCAGCTTGGGACAGTCCTACTACGAGCAGTACTTC
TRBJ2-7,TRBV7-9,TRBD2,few,CASSPGGGRENSYEQYF,TGTGCCAGCAGTCCGGGGGGCGGGAGGGAAAACTCCTACGAGCAGTACTTC
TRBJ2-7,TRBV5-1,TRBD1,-,CASSYWTGSSYEQYF,TGCGCCAGCAGCTACTGGACAGGGAGCTCCTACGAGCAGTACTTC
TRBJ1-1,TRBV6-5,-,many,CASSYSYEGYSNTEAFF,TGTGCCAGCAGTTACTCGTACGAGGGATACAGTAACACTGAAGCTTTCTTT
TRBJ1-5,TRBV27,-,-,CASSPLPPVTEPNQPQHF,TGTGCCAGCAGTCCCCTGCCCCCAGTTACAGAACCCAATCAGCCCCAGCATTTT
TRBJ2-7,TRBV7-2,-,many,CASSPLLRVAEQYF,TGTGCCAGCAGCCCGCTTTTACGGGTGGCCGAGCAGTACTTC
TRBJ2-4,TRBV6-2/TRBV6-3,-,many,CASSYIGPIAKNIQYF,TGTGCCAGCAGTTACATCGGGCCTATAGCCAAAAACATTCAGTACTTC